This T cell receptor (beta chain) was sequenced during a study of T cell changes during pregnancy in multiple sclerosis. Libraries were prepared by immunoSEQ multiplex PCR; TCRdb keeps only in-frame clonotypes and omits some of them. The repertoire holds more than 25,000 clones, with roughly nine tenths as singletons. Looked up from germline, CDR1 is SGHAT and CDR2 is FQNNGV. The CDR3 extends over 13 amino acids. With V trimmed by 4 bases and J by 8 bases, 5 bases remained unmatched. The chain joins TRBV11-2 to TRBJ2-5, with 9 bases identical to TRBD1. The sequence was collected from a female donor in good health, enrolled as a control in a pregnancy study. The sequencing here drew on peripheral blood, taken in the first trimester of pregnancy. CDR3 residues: CASSWGTGNTQYF. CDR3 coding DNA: TGTGCCAGCAGCTGGGGGACAGGGAACACCCAGTACTTC. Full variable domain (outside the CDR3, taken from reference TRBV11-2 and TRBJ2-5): EAGVAQSPRYKIIEKRQSVAFWCNPISGHATLYWYQQILGQGPKLLIQFQNNGVVDDSQLPKDRFSAERLKGVDSTLKIQPAKLEDSAVYLCASSWGTGNTQYFGPGTRLLVL.